This T cell receptor beta chain derives from a study of cytomegalovirus exposure and HLA in healthy donors (dated by TCRdb to the late 2010s). Concerning the study at large: In an earlier analysis of some 550 of the donors, 250 to 350 Gb of sequence data and 90 million to 120 million unique TCR beta sequences from 150 million to 200 million T cells were reported. To predict cytomegalovirus infection status, the study combined high-throughput TCR immunosequencing, statistical association of individual TCRs with disease status, and machine learning. Besides the first cohort of some 670 subjects, a separate validation cohort made up of roughly 130 different subjects was used. Genome-wide SNP genotypes for about 55% of the roughly 670 donors were used in a later genetic analysis, which treated that subset as a discovery cohort. HLA typing covered class I and class II loci at four-digit resolution. On average, roughly 250,000 unique TCR beta nucleotide sequences were sequenced per donor among 398 genotyped donors of the cohort, with around 19% of those sequences being non-productive. The aim of the study was to test whether cataloging public T cell receptors could identify signatures of past pathogen exposure. To study patterns of TCR occurrence, a later analysis re-analyzed previously published TCR beta repertoires from 500 to 850 donors and added high-resolution HLA genotyping. The T cell repertoires of several hundred subjects were profiled by immunosequencing and related to cytomegalovirus serostatus. Around 300 gigabases of sequencing data and 78 million or so unique TCR sequences were included in an early release covering several hundred HLA-typed donors. Rather than drawing on any new phenotypic data, the later analysis identified candidate immune exposures from TCR beta sequences and the way those sequences occurred across donors. Every repertoire in the discovery cohort had been generated on one and the same sequencing platform. Of the roughly 400 genotyped donors, approximately 83% fell in the genetic ancestry cluster associated with self-reported Caucasian donors. About five DR-DQ haplotypes were treated as single units for association and clustering because of strong linkage in the cohort. In an earlier analysis of 500 to 650 of the donors, high-throughput TCR beta sequencing was used to judge whether each TCR beta V gene segment behaved as functional or pseudogenic. Donor age, sex, ethnicity and CMV serostatus were collected together with the repertoire data. Typing coverage differed by locus: A, B, C, DRB1 and DQB1 were typed in roughly 620-630 donors, DQA1 in about 500, DPA1 in some 610, and DPB1 in just under 490. Study-wide conclusions, independent of this receptor: According to a later analysis, parvovirus B19, influenza, CMV and Epstein-Barr virus appeared linked to several top co-occurrence clusters. A few of the identified cytomegalovirus-associated TCR beta chains were confirmed in vitro to be specific for cytomegalovirus antigens. In a later analysis, most CMV-associated TCR beta chains were found to appear HLA-restricted, with HLA associations seemingly driven largely by CMV exposure. Linkage disequilibrium might explain the correlated functional status among segregating V segments, but an unknown experimental factor could not be excluded. Because HLA typing was unavailable for some donors at each locus, only the typed subset was used in association tests. Because counts were too low, roughly 16 rarely observed V segments, including chromosome 9 orphons, were left out of the earlier analysis of 587 of the donors. Sequencing depth was assumed to be roughly uniform across donors in the presence/absence analyses, though that assumption may not hold. A later analysis found that HLA-associated TCR beta chains were more clonally expanded and had lower generation probabilities than equally common non-associated chains. While some public TCRs were present in many individuals, most TCR sequences turned up only very rarely across donors. The sequencing pipeline was judged likely to have produced a cluster of highly shared sequence variants as a technical artifact. Compared with the 666-donor mean, donors in an Asian-associated ancestry cluster had fewer N-insertions in productive TCRs, according to a later genetic analysis. A total of fewer than 200 TCR beta chains were listed by the study as associated with cytomegalovirus. Cytomegalovirus status was reported to be diagnosed by the classifier with high specificity and sensitivity in both the original and validation cohorts. In a later analysis, 16,951 TCR beta sequences were associated with specific HLA alleles at a false discovery rate of 0.05. The authors suggested that the approach could potentially be generalized to other disease states and immunological phenotypes. When HLA alleles, especially DR and DQ, strongly co-occurred, attributing TCR associations to individual alleles was difficult. A further reported finding was that TCR beta sequences accurately predicted the HLA-A and HLA-B alleles for most subjects in the first cohort. A later genetic analysis associated a missense DCLRE1C variant with V-gene and J-gene trimming of TCR beta chains, and an independent cohort replicated the association. Only TCR beta chains were sequenced in this cohort, and the absence of alpha or paired-chain data limited detectable features. For the cohort, immune exposure information was limited to CMV serostatus. In a later analysis, TCR association rates were found to vary across HLA loci, with the most associated TCRs seen for DRB1 alleles and the fewest for HLA-C alleles. An earlier analysis of around 600 of the donors showed that most TCR beta V segments appeared in productive rearrangements either about 90% or about 30% of the time, which broadly matched IMGT annotations.

The cohort was made up of around 720 healthy bone marrow donors. At the time of sampling, all cohort members were nominally healthy, though unrecorded immune exposures were likely present. The donor was CMV seropositive and belonged to the group of 250 to 300 seropositive cohort members. Each donor provided a peripheral blood sample, and peripheral blood mononuclear cells were used for TCR beta sequencing. The Qiagen DNeasy Blood Extraction Kit was used to extract genomic DNA from the blood cell samples. This clone occurred a few times. No cognate antigen has been identified for it. Base qualities are missing; no much larger clone stands one base away. The protocol used for the library was the immunoSEQ multiplex PCR assay. For the multiplex PCR, a mixture combining 60 forward primers for TCR Vbeta segments and 13 reverse primers for TCR Jbeta segments was used. The CDR3 region of rearranged TCR beta genes was amplified from genomic DNA with a multiplex PCR assay. On the Illumina HiSeq System, the amplified TCR beta libraries were sequenced as 87-base-pair reads. Processing in the source paper ran as follows. A later analysis counted approximately 74 million unique TCR beta chains across the 640 or so repertoires, and some 12 million of these chains were shared by at least two donors. A nearest-neighbor algorithm error-corrected the raw reads and collapsed the reads into unique sequences, merging closely related sequences to remove PCR and sequencing errors. Alignment of CDR3 sequences to IMGT reference sequences was used to assign V, D and J gene segments. For a sequence to be retained, a match of at least six nucleotides to both a V gene segment and a J gene segment was required. Rearrangements were called productive when the CDR3 lacked stop codons and stayed in frame with V and J; all others were non-productive. CDR3 was defined by IMGT convention, running from the second conserved V-encoded cysteine to the conserved J-encoded phenylalanine. The earlier analysis of 587 of the donors excluded sequences that lacked an unambiguous match to a single V gene segment. In an earlier analysis of roughly 600 of the donors, a V segment was called functional when productive rearrangements were above 56.7%, and segregating when the standard deviation between donors exceeded 5%. A statistical classification framework was developed to diagnose cytomegalovirus status using the catalog of TCR beta chain sequences. V and J gene assignment, in a later analysis, came from comparing TCR nucleotide sequences with IMGT/GENE-DB human TR gene sequences. A later analysis assigned CDR3 sequences and most-parsimonious VDJ recombination scenarios with the TCRdist pipeline. In a later analysis, every TCR beta chain was defined by the combination of its CDR3 amino acid sequence and its V-gene family, and reads without a unique V-gene family were dropped. As a way to deal with suspected cross-contamination and a sequencing artifact, a later analysis dropped approximately 590 nucleotide sequences that were highly shared and had low generation probability. In a later analysis, a clonal expansion index for each public chain was calculated from normalized within-repertoire ranks of inferred template counts. In a later analysis, generation probabilities were computed using a VDJ recombination model fitted to out-of-frame rearrangements, and the results were checked against IGoR. Hypergeometric tests were used in a later analysis to score TCR-TCR, TCR-HLA and TCR-CMV co-occurrence, with a repertoire-size bias correction applied to the TCR pairs. False discovery rates were estimated in a later analysis by permuting HLA or CMV assignments 20 times. In a later analysis, co-occurring TCRs were grouped using DBSCAN, with TCRdist sequence similarity added in when clustering inside HLA-allele-positive subsets. Repertoires with fewer than 30,000 or more than 120,000 public chains were left out of co-occurrence clustering, as were a few repertoires with anomalous nucleotide sharing. In its TCRdb copy, this immuneACCESS table keeps in-frame sequences only and misses some clones. Where compared with another copy, unresolved V genes explain less than half of these, and the others have no known cause. That table furnishes V, J and clone size, whereas the DNA furnished D and trimming. Recorded for this sample are around 130,000 clones; 7% to 9.5% of them occurred a single time. The top ten hold around 6% of the sample.

Sequencing was done on a sample of PBMCs. This sequence originates from a middle-aged woman in good health and CMV-seropositive.

CDR3 protein: CASSPVGAATNEKLFF. The nucleotide sequence reads as follows: TGTGCCAGCAGCCCAGTGGGGGCTGCAACTAATGAAAAACTGTTTTTT. The chain joins TRBV7-9 to TRBJ1-4; TRBD1 might be the D gene, on 6 matching bases. V is clipped by 5 bases and J by 0 bases, and the sequence between their germline boundaries is 13 bases long. Taken from the germline V gene (reference sequence), the CDR1 and CDR2 loops are SEHNR and FQNEAQ. The CDR3 numbers 16 residues from cysteine through phenylalanine. The kept DNA is CDR3 alone, 48 bases in frame from the first base.